The 29 T cell receptor beta chains listed next were all sequenced from one sample in a study of Graves' ophthalmopathy and Graves' hyperthyroidism. Amplification of the TCR beta CDR3 regions used RNA transcripts (as template). HTBI primers primed a first-round RT-PCR, and a second-round multiplex PCR followed. TCRdb processed the multiplex PCR reads anew with MiXCR; each CDR3 protein has one entry. Of 600,000 to 700,000 distinct CDR3 sequences detected, roughly 41% appear once; the ten largest clones hold more than 2.5%. The sequencing input was peripheral blood. These receptors were taken from an adult man with Graves' ophthalmopathy.

DNA of the CDR3: TGCAGCTCCGGACAGGAAGGCACTGAAGCTTTCTTT. Protein: CSSGQEGTEAFF. V is TRBV29-1 and J is TRBJ1-1, with 7 positions matching TRBD1. V shed 8 bases and J 4 bases; nucleotides not matched to a gene: 7. The V gene's germline CDR1 is SQVTM and CDR2 ANQGSEA. This CDR3 has 12 residues. Using reference TRBV29-1 and TRBJ1-1 for the parts outside the CDR3, the full variable domain is SAVISQKPSRDICQRGTSLTIQCQVDSQVTMMFWYRQQPGQSLTLIATANQGSEATYESGFVIDKFPISRPNLTFSTLTVSNMSPEDSSIYLCSSGQEGTEAFFGQGTRLTVV.

This clonotype occurred many times. V gene TRBV19 combines with J gene TRBJ1-1; 9 bases fit TRBD1. Germline V gene sequence: CDR1 LNHDA, CDR2 SQIVND (reference sequence). CDR3 length: 14 residues. J gave up 11 bases and V 4 bases, and 11 bases lay outside the gene matches. CDR3 protein: CASSTDRGRGEAFF. DNA for the CDR3: TGTGCCAGTAGTACGGACAGGGGAAGGGGTGAGGCTTTCTTT.

This clonotype came up many times. The chain joins TRBV7-3 to TRBJ1-2; D is unclear. V was cut by 1 base and J by 5 bases, with 11 bases left in between. CDR3 length: 14 residues. The germline CDR1 and CDR2 sequences are SGHTA and FQGTGA. As DNA, the CDR3 is TGTGCCAGCAGCTTAAAAGTCCAATATTATGGCTACACCTTC. Protein sequence: CASSLKVQYYGYTF. Full variable domain (remainder filled in from reference TRBV7-3 and TRBJ1-2): GAGVSQTPSNKVTEKGKYVELRCDPISGHTALYWYRQSLGQGPEFLIYFQGTGAADDSGLPNDRFFAVRPEGSVSTLKIQRTERGDSAVYLCASSLKVQYYGYTFGSGTRLTVV.

The chain uses TRBV9 and TRBJ2-7; D may be TRBD1 (5 bases). Germline V gene sequence: CDR1 SGDLS, CDR2 YYNGEE. CDR3 length: 19 amino acids. V gave up 3 bases and J gave up 6 bases, with 31 bases separating them. The CDR3 nucleotides read TGTGCCAGCAGCGCAGACAGCGCGGTTTCACCCCTTAGGGAAACCGAGCAGTACTTC. Amino acids: CASSADSAVSPLRETEQYF.

This clonotype was observed at least ten times. V and J are TRBV5-6 and TRBJ2-7; a weak D match, TRBD1 (5 bases). Trimming stripped 4 bases from V and 3 bases from J, with 11 bases between. Germline V gives CDR1 SGHDT, CDR2 YYEEEE. The CDR3 contains 13 residues. The chain's CDR3 is CASSAGFNYEQYF. For the CDR3, the DNA is TGTGCCAGCAGCGCAGGGTTCAACTACGAGCAGTACTTC.

This clonotype was observed at least ten times. The V gene is TRBV24-1, the J gene TRBJ2-2; D is undetermined. The V end lost 6 bases, the J end lost 3 bases, and 7 bases lay between the germline ends. Germline V gives CDR1 KGHDR, CDR2 SFDVKD. The length of the CDR3 is 13 residues. Written as DNA, the CDR3 is TGTGCCACCAGTAACCTGGACACCGGGGAGCTGTTTTTT. This encodes CATSNLDTGELFF.

The V gene is TRBV7-3, the J gene TRBJ2-5; tentative D call: TRBD2 (6 bases). The DNA end lines up better with TRBJ2-1; the J call may be wrong. CDR1 and CDR2 (germline): SGHTA, FQGTGA. The length of the CDR3 is 15 residues. The chain's CDR3 is CASSFSGEGSPEQFF. The CDR3, as DNA: TGTGCCAGCAGCTTTAGCGGAGAAGGTAGCCCTGAGCAGTTCTTC.

The chain links TRBV7-2 to TRBJ1-5; 7 bases align to TRBD1. Trimming at V came to 1 base and at J to 5 bases, leaving 5 bases not matched to a gene. The germline CDR1 and CDR2 sequences are SGHTA and FQGNSA. This CDR3 has 15 residues. CDR3 nucleotide sequence: TGTGCCAGCAGCTTAGTATTAACAGGGGATCAGCCCCAGCATTTT. It specifies CASSLVLTGDQPQHF.

The chain uses TRBV12-3 or TRBV12-4 and TRBJ1-6; D perhaps matches TRBD1 (5 bases). The CDR3 contains 18 residues. V lost 3 bases to trimming and J lost 6 bases, with 21 bases between them. The CDR3 region has the DNA TGTGCCAGCAGTTTCTCCCGTCGCAGGGACGGACTTAATTCACCCCTCCACTTT. It yields the protein CASSFSRRRDGLNSPLHF.

The chain carries TRBV10-3 and TRBJ1-6; D not certain. The CDR3 covers 12 residues. Germline loops: CDR1 ENHRY, CDR2 SYGVKD. Deletions cut 5 bases from V and 9 bases from J, with 8 bases between. CDR3 DNA: TGTGCCATCAGTCCGGGGAGTTCACCCCTCCACTTT. The encoded protein is CAISPGSSPLHF.

This clonotype occurred a few times. The chain carries TRBV6-1 and TRBJ2-7, with D uncertain. Trimming removed 5 bases at V and 7 bases at J, with 9 bases between. This CDR3 is built from 11 residues. The germline V gene has CDR1 MNHNS and CDR2 SASEGT. The CDR3 sequence is CASSSNREQYF. CDR3 nucleotide sequence: TGTGCCAGCAGTTCAAACCGGGAGCAGTACTTC.

This clonotype was observed many times. The CDR3 nucleotides read TGTGCCAGCAGTGGATATGACAGTCAGATCACTGAAGCTTTCTTT. It translates to CASSGYDSQITEAFF. V is TRBV25-1 and J is TRBJ1-1; tentatively, D is TRBD1 (5 bases). V was clipped by 4 bases and J by 4 bases, with 16 bases between them. Germline CDR1 is MGHDK and CDR2 is SYGVNS. The CDR3 consists of 15 residues.

This clonotype turned up a few times. The chain is built from TRBV4-1 and TRBJ1-2; TRBD1 agrees at 9 bases. The germline gives CDR1 MGHRA, CDR2 YSYEKL. The CDR3 consists of 16 residues. Losses at the gene ends were 1 base for V and 4 bases for J; bases not matched to a gene: 7. The CDR3 sequence: CASSQGGDRAVYGYTF. CDR3 DNA sequence: TGCGCCAGCAGCCAAGGAGGGGACAGGGCTGTCTATGGCTACACCTTC.

This clonotype has more than one count but fewer than ten. The limits of the CDR3 on the DNA are not certain, so only TCRdb's listed CDR3 is given. The chain is built from TRBV7-2 and TRBJ2-5. The CDR3 has 16 amino acids, counting both end residues. CDR1 and CDR2 from the germline V gene are SGHTA and FQGNSA. Here the CDR3 reads CASSSSSTRYQETQYF.

Details on this clonotype: This sequence may be a read error, since a much larger clone differs from it by one base. The V and J genes are TRBV10-3 and TRBJ1-6; 7 positions match TRBD1. The ends lost 5 bases at V and 9 bases at J; junction bases unmatched: 10. Germline lookup yields CDR1 ENHRY and CDR2 SYGVKD. The CDR3 consists of 15 residues. This chain's CDR3 is CAISYRTGQASPLHF. Written as DNA, the CDR3 is TGTGCCATCAGTTACCGGACAGGACAGGCTTCACCCCTCCACTTT.

The chain uses TRBV11-2 and TRBJ1-2, with D uncertain. CDR1 is SGHAT, CDR2 FQNNGV, per germline. CDR3 length: 14 residues. The V gene lost 1 base and the J gene lost 2 bases, with 8 bases spanning the gap. Written as DNA, the CDR3 is TGTGCCAGCAGCTTAGCGTCTATGAACTATGGCTACACCTTC. Its translation: CASSLASMNYGYTF.

This clonotype was observed many times. The chain couples TRBV5-6 to TRBJ1-2; D is undetermined. Trimming pared 6 bases from V and 8 bases from J, leaving 17 bases between. This CDR3 has 13 residues. Germline CDR1 reads SGHDT; CDR2 reads YYEEEE. CDR3 DNA: TGTGCCAGCACCAACTACGCGGTGGTGGGCTACACCTTC. Translation: CASTNYAVVGYTF.

This clonotype has at least ten counts. A much more abundant neighbour one base away suggests this may be a read error. CDR3 nucleotides: TGTGCCAGCAGCCGGGAGAGCTATGGCTACACCTTC. It codes for CASSRESYGYTF. The gene calls are TRBV7-8 and TRBJ1-2; D is unresolved. The CDR3 has 12 amino acids. The V gene's germline CDR1 is SGHVS and CDR2 FQNEAQ. Trimming cost V 5 bases and J 4 bases, with 8 bases left between them.

The J gene is TRBJ1-4, the V gene TRBV12-3 or TRBV12-4; 9 nucleotides align to TRBD1. There are 15 residues in the CDR3. The trim removed 4 bases at V and 7 bases at J, leaving 7 bases unmatched. CDR3 DNA sequence: TGTGCCAGCAGTTCGGGACAGGGAGGGAGTGAAAAACTGTTTTTT. The encoded protein is CASSSGQGGSEKLFF.

The chain uses TRBV5-5 and TRBJ2-2, with TRBD2 as a possible D gene (7 bases). The V end was cut by 1 base, the J end by 10 bases, with 14 bases between. The CDR3 is made up of 14 amino acids. CDR1 and CDR2 (germline): SGHKS, YYEKEE (reference sequence). For the CDR3, the DNA is TGTGCCAGCAGCTTGTTGGAGGGGGGGATGGAGCTGTTTTTT. Translated: CASSLLEGGMELFF.

This clonotype was picked up a small number of times. The germline gene is not matched at one end of the junction; a read error may be the cause. The chain employs TRBV15 and TRBJ1-5; 8 bases align to TRBD1. Per the germline V gene, CDR1 is LNHNV and CDR2 is YYDKDF (reference sequence). The CDR3 extends over 14 amino acids. The CDR3 bases are TGTGCCAGCAGCCCCGGACAGGGTATAGGGCCCCAGCATTTT. It is translated as CASSPGQGIGPQHF.

This clonotype was detected many times. The rearrangement uses TRBV5-1 and TRBJ1-1, with D tentatively TRBD1 (5 bases). The CDR3 length is 12 residues. CDR1 is SGHRS and CDR2 is YFSETQ in the germline V gene. Trimming removed 4 bases at V and 11 bases at J, with 15 bases between. The CDR3 DNA follows: TGCGCCAGCAGCGACATTCAGGGATTGGCTTTCTTT. Translation gives CASSDIQGLAFF.

The chain has TRBV10-3 and TRBJ2-5; maybe TRBD2 (5 bases). The CDR3 loop spans 14 amino acids. The germline V gene encodes CDR1 ENHRY and CDR2 SYGVKD. The V gene lost 6 bases and the J gene lost 1 base, with 12 bases spanning the gap. In nucleotides, the CDR3 is TGTGCCATCAGGCGAGGGCACCTCCAAGAGACCCAGTACTTC. Its translation is CAIRRGHLQETQYF.

This clonotype was detected ten times or more. The gene calls are TRBV6-6 and TRBJ1-2; 12 bases agree with TRBD1. This CDR3 is 14 amino acids long. Trimming cost V 7 bases and J 4 bases; bases outside gene matches: 4. Germline V gives CDR1 MNHNY, CDR2 SVGAGI (reference sequence). CDR3 amino acids: CASIGTGGTYGYTF. CDR3 bases: TGTGCCAGCATTGGGACAGGGGGCACCTATGGCTACACCTTC.

This clonotype showed up just a few times. The chain employs TRBV20-1 and TRBJ2-7; the D gene could be TRBD1 or TRBD2 (6 bases each). Germline CDR1 reads DFQATT; CDR2 reads SNEGSKA (reference sequence). The CDR3 contains 14 residues. Trimming pared 0 bases from V and 6 bases from J, leaving 15 bases between. The CDR3 loop reads CSARDRGRGGEQYF. CDR3 in DNA: TGCAGTGCTAGAGATCGGGGCAGGGGAGGCGAGCAGTACTTC.

This clonotype has a count of ten or more. V gene TRBV9 combines with J gene TRBJ1-1; D remains unclear. V lost 2 bases to trimming and J lost 5 bases, with 10 bases between them. This CDR3 has 13 residues. Germline V gene data show CDR1 as SGDLS and CDR2 as YYNGEE. CDR3 residues: CASSVGGLTEAFF. CDR3 in DNA: TGTGCCAGCAGCGTGGGAGGGTTGACTGAAGCTTTCTTT.

The chain couples TRBV19 to TRBJ2-7; 8 positions match TRBD1. This CDR3 has 12 amino acids. The germline V gene encodes CDR1 LNHDA and CDR2 SQIVND (reference sequence). V lost 7 bases to trimming and J lost 2 bases; unmatched junction nucleotides: 1. The CDR3 DNA reads as TGTGCCAGTACACAGGGGGCCTACGAGCAGTACTTC. Translation gives CASTQGAYEQYF.

The V and J genes are TRBV5-1 and TRBJ2-2; 11 bases align to TRBD1. The CDR3 is 16 residues long. Germline CDR1 is SGHRS and CDR2 is YFSETQ. The ends lost 3 bases at V and 3 bases at J; junction bases unmatched: 4. CDR3 sequence reads: CASSYGDRGYTGELFF. CDR3 DNA sequence: TGCGCCAGCAGCTACGGGGACAGGGGGTACACCGGGGAGCTGTTTTTT.

This clonotype was observed at least ten times. The chain is built from TRBV5-1 and TRBJ2-7, with D uncertain. V lost 1 base, J lost 7 bases, and 9 bases lay in between. The CDR3 has 12 amino acids. Germline CDR1 and CDR2: SGHRS and YFSETQ. DNA for the CDR3: TGCGCCAGCAGCTTGCCCGTCGGAGAGCAGTACTTC. It translates to CASSLPVGEQYF.